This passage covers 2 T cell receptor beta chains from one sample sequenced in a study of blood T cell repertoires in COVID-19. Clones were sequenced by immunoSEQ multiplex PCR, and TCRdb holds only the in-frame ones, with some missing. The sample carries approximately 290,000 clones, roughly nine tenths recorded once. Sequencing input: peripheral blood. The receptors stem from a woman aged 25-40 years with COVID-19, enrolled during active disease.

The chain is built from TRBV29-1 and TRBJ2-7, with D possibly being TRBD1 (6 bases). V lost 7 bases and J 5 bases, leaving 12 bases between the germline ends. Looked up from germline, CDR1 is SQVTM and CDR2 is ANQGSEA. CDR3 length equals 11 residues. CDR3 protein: CSARQVHEQYF. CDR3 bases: TGCAGCGCCCGACAGGTCCACGAGCAGTACTTC.

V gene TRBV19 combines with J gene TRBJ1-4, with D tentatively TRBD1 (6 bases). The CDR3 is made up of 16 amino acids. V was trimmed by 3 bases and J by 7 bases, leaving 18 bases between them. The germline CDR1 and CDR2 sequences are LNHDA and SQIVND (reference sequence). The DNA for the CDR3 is TGTGCCAGTAGTATCGGGTACAGGGTAATAAGTGAAAAACTGTTTTTT. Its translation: CASSIGYRVISEKLFF.